Listed here are 26 T cell receptor beta chains from one sample, sequenced in a study of OX40 agonist ivuxolimab in advanced cancers. Repertoires were generated with immunoSEQ multiplex PCR, while TCRdb's copy carries only in-frame clones and drops some. The table records more than 60,000 clones, about 81% of them present only once. The material was CD4+ or CD8+ T cells sorted from blood, obtained in a trial of the OX40 agonist ivuxolimab. All receptors derive from an adult with an advanced solid tumor such as melanoma, head and neck, liver or kidney cancer.

The rearrangement links TRBV18 to TRBJ2-5; 7 bases align to TRBD1. TRBJ2-7 matches the DNA end more closely, so the J call is doubtful. The CDR3 is 12 residues long. Per the germline V gene, CDR1 is KGHSH and CDR2 is LQKENI. The CDR3 region is CASKKQGYEQYF. The CDR3 bases are TGTGCCAGCAAAAAACAGGGGTACGAGCAGTACTTC.

The gene calls are TRBV4-1 and TRBJ1-1; 9 positions agree with TRBD1. The CDR3 loop spans 17 amino acids. V lost 0 bases, J lost 2 bases, and 7 bases stayed unmatched. The V gene's germline CDR1 is MGHRA and CDR2 YSYEKL. The CDR3 DNA is TGCGCCAGCAGCCAAGAATCGTGGGGACAGGGAAACACTGAAGCTTTCTTT. Its protein product is CASSQESWGQGNTEAFF.

The V and J genes are TRBV7-9 and TRBJ2-1, with 9 bases matching TRBD2. Unmatched junction bases numbered 8, after V lost 4 bases and J lost 7 bases. Germline CDR1 reads SEHNR; CDR2 reads FQNEAQ (reference sequence). The CDR3 is 15 amino acids. CDR3 nucleotide sequence: TGTGCCAGCAGCTGGGGGGTGCGGGAGGGTAATGAGCAGTTCTTC. Its protein product is CASSWGVREGNEQFF.

V usage is TRBV5-1 and J usage is TRBJ2-7, with 13 bases identical to TRBD2. The ends lost 4 bases at V and 5 bases at J; junction bases unmatched: 6. The CDR3 sequence is 15 residues long. In germline, CDR1 is SGHRS, CDR2 YFSETQ. The chain's CDR3 is CASSPGTSGKDEQYF. CDR3 bases: TGCGCCAGCAGCCCGGGGACTAGCGGGAAGGACGAGCAGTACTTC.

The rearrangement uses TRBV4-1 and TRBJ2-5; 12 bases match TRBD1. With 2 bases clipped from V and 1 base from J, the junction kept 2 bases outside the gene matches. This CDR3 has 16 residues. Per germline, CDR1 MGHRA and CDR2 YSYEKL. The CDR3 DNA reads as TGCGCCAGCAGCCAAAGGGACAGGGGGCTCCAAGAGACCCAGTACTTC. It translates to CASSQRDRGLQETQYF.

The chain has TRBV7-8 and TRBJ2-5; TRBD2 agrees at 11 bases. The trim removed 4 bases at V and 2 bases at J, leaving 12 bases unmatched. This CDR3 contains 18 residues. Germline V gene lookup returns CDR1 SGHVS and CDR2 FQNEAQ. The CDR3 region is CASSSQLAGGPLQETQYF. As DNA, the CDR3 is TGTGCCAGCAGCTCCCAATTAGCGGGAGGGCCGTTACAAGAGACCCAGTACTTC.

The rearrangement uses TRBV9 and TRBJ2-1; no reliable D call. Trimming removed 4 bases at V and 8 bases at J, with 13 bases between. The CDR3 spans 13 residues. Germline-derived CDR1 and CDR2 are SGDLS and YYNGEE. CDR3 residues: CASSQEQRHEQFF. The DNA for the CDR3 is TGTGCCAGCAGCCAAGAACAGCGCCATGAGCAGTTCTTC. Full variable domain (rest looked up from reference TRBV9 and TRBJ2-1): DSGVTQTPKHLITATGQRVTLRCSPRSGDLSVYWYQQSLDQGLQFLIQYYNGEERAKGNILERFSAQQFPDLHSELNLSSLELGDSALYFCASSQEQRHEQFFGPGTRLTVL.

CDR3 protein: CASSLDTGQEAFF. Here the CDR3 DNA reads TGTGCCAGCAGCTTAGATACGGGGCAGGAAGCTTTCTTT. The rearrangement links TRBV11-3 to TRBJ1-1, with D maybe TRBD1 (5 bases). Trimming cost V 0 bases and J 8 bases, with 10 bases left between them. The V gene's germline CDR1 is SGHNT and CDR2 YENEEA. The CDR3 runs 13 residues.

The chain joins TRBV2 to TRBJ2-3; TRBD2 is a possible D gene (6 bases). V was cut by 5 bases and J by 3 bases, with 18 bases left in between. This CDR3 is 16 amino acids long. In germline, CDR1 is SNHLY, CDR2 FYNNEI. The CDR3, as DNA: TGTGCCAGCAGTTTCTCGGGGCGGGATAGGACAGATACGCAGTATTTT. Amino acids: CASSFSGRDRTDTQYF.

The V and J genes are TRBV7-9 and TRBJ2-3, with TRBD1 matching over 12 bases. Germline V CDR1 and CDR2: SEHNR, FQNEAQ (reference sequence). After removal of 4 bases from V and 5 bases from J, the junction contained 7 bases not matched to a gene. CDR3 size: 16 residues. CDR3 residues: CASSSRRDRGRDTQYF. DNA of the CDR3: TGTGCCAGCAGCTCGCGCCGGGACAGGGGGCGAGATACGCAGTATTTT.

This clone was picked up one time. The chain has TRBV6-5 and TRBJ1-4, with no clear D. In germline, CDR1 is MNHEY, CDR2 SVGAGI. CDR3 length: 13 residues. The V and J ends lost 4 bases and 8 bases respectively, with 11 bases between them. The DNA of the CDR3 is TGTGCCAGCAGTTCGGGCCTAACGGAAAAACTGTTTTTT. This encodes CASSSGLTEKLFF.

The genes are TRBV29-1 and TRBJ1-2; the match to TRBD1 covers 7 bases. The germline CDR1 and CDR2 sequences are SQVTM and ANQGSEA. With V trimmed by 6 bases and J by 2 bases, 0 bases remained unmatched. CDR3 length equals 11 residues. CDR3 amino acids: CSVGGNYGYTF. The CDR3 coding sequence is TGCAGCGTAGGGGGCAACTATGGCTACACCTTC.

A single count supports this clone. The V gene is TRBV13, the J gene TRBJ1-2; D not resolved. The V gene's germline CDR1 is PRHDT and CDR2 FYEKMQ (reference sequence). The CDR3 length is 16 residues. The V end was cut by 2 bases, the J end by 4 bases, with 17 bases between. The CDR3 bases are TGTGCCAGCAGCTTAAATTTAGGGAGATCTTCCTATGGCTACACCTTC. Its translation: CASSLNLGRSSYGYTF.

V and J are TRBV5-1 and TRBJ1-1; D is possibly TRBD1 (6 bases). In germline, CDR1 is SGHRS, CDR2 YFSETQ. This CDR3 is 14 amino acids long. Trimming stripped 2 bases from V and 4 bases from J, with 12 bases between. The CDR3 DNA follows: TGCGCCAGCAGCTTAGATACAGGGACCACTGAAGCTTTCTTT. Protein: CASSLDTGTTEAFF.

This sequence joins TRBV18 and TRBJ2-7; possibly TRBD1 or TRBD2 for D (6 bases each). Between the trimmed V and J ends, which lost 1 base and 5 bases, there was a span of 9 bases. The CDR3 spans 13 residues. Germline V gene data show CDR1 as KGHSH and CDR2 as LQKENI. For the CDR3, the DNA is TGTGCCAGCTCACCACAGGGGGAGGACGAGCAGTACTTC. It is translated as CASSPQGEDEQYF. The full variable domain, with the rest looked up from reference TRBV18 and TRBJ2-7, is NAGVMQNPRHLVRRRGQEARLRCSPMKGHSHVYWYRQLPEEGLKFMVYLQKENIIDESGMPKERFSAEFPKEGPSILRIQQVVRGDSAAYFCASSPQGEDEQYFGPGTRLTVT.

CDR3 loop: CASSLSRNTEAFF. The CDR3 region has the DNA TGTGCCAGCAGCTTGAGTAGGAACACTGAAGCTTTCTTT. The rearrangement uses TRBV7-8 and TRBJ1-1; D is undetermined. Trimming took off 3 bases at V and 1 base at J, with 6 bases between the two ends. Germline lookup yields CDR1 SGHVS and CDR2 FQNEAQ. The CDR3 totals 13 residues.

This sequence joins TRBV29-1 and TRBJ2-3; D might be TRBD1 (6 bases). The CDR3 is 14 residues long. Germline V gene sequence: CDR1 SQVTM, CDR2 ANQGSEA. V lost 6 bases and J 3 bases, leaving 16 bases between the germline ends. The DNA of the CDR3 is TGCAGCGTCCCCTGGCCAGGGGCAACAGATACGCAGTATTTT. This encodes CSVPWPGATDTQYF.

This chain uses TRBV7-9 with TRBJ2-1, with D possibly called TRBD1 or TRBD2 (5 bases each). Looked up from germline, CDR1 is SEHNR and CDR2 is FQNEAQ (reference sequence). V gave up 5 bases and J gave up 6 bases, with 14 bases separating them. This CDR3 is built from 14 residues. The CDR3 is CASSRLRGANEQFF. CDR3 DNA: TGTGCCAGCAGCCGGCTCCGAGGGGCCAATGAGCAGTTCTTC.

This clone was found a few times. This chain uses TRBV6-1 with TRBJ1-2; D gene uncertain. V was pared by 4 bases and J by 6 bases, with 12 bases between. Germline CDR1 MNHNS, CDR2 SASEGT. The CDR3 is made up of 13 amino acids. CDR3 sequence reads: CASSVPRYDGYTF. The CDR3 DNA reads as TGTGCCAGCAGTGTGCCCCGATACGATGGCTACACCTTC.

J is TRBJ2-7 and V is TRBV7-2; the D gene is possibly TRBD2 (5 bases). V dropped 2 bases and J dropped 7 bases, with 18 bases sitting between them. Germline CDR1 and CDR2: SGHTA and FQGNSA. The CDR3 covers 15 residues. In DNA, the CDR3 is TGTGCCAGCAGCTTATTGCCCAACCCCTCGGGAGAGCAGTACTTC. Protein product: CASSLLPNPSGEQYF.

This clone came up once. The chain is built from TRBV19 and TRBJ2-7; possibly TRBD1 for D (6 bases). V gave up 5 bases and J gave up 0 bases, with 11 bases separating them. The CDR3 sequence is 14 residues long. Germline CDR1 is LNHDA and CDR2 is SQIVND (reference sequence). The CDR3 spells CASSGQGSSYEQYF. The CDR3 DNA reads TGTGCCAGTAGTGGGCAGGGGAGCTCCTACGAGCAGTACTTC. Full variable domain (outside the CDR3, taken from reference TRBV19 and TRBJ2-7): DGGITQSPKYLFRKEGQNVTLSCEQNLNHDAMYWYRQDPGQGLRLIYYSQIVNDFQKGDIAEGYSVSREKKESFPLTVTSAQKNPTAFYLCASSGQGSSYEQYFGPGTRLTVT.

The J gene is TRBJ1-1, the V gene TRBV27; 10 bases match TRBD1. The V segment lost 4 bases and the J segment 1 base; nucleotides outside the gene matches: 6. The CDR3 has 16 residues. The germline V gene has CDR1 MNHEY and CDR2 SMNVEV (reference sequence). The CDR3 loop is CASSSWTGGKNTEAFF. The CDR3 DNA reads TGTGCCAGCAGTTCCTGGACAGGGGGAAAGAACACTGAAGCTTTCTTT.

The chain uses TRBV6-1 and TRBJ1-3, with D possibly matching TRBD1 (5 bases). Germline V gene data show CDR1 as MNHNS and CDR2 as SASEGT. Trimming stripped 3 bases from V and 0 bases from J, with 12 bases between. The CDR3 has 16 amino acids. In nucleotides, the CDR3 is TGTGCCAGCAGTGATAACAGGCTACTCTCTGGAAACACCATATATTTT. Amino acid sequence: CASSDNRLLSGNTIYF.

The rearrangement joins TRBV29-1 to TRBJ2-7; TRBD2 aligns across 8 bases. The V gene's germline CDR1 is SQVTM and CDR2 ANQGSEA. Losses at the gene ends were 4 bases for V and 4 bases for J; bases not matched to a gene: 9. The CDR3 covers 14 residues. This CDR3 reads CSVGRRAGGYEQYF. The CDR3 region has the DNA TGCAGCGTTGGGCGCAGGGCGGGGGGATACGAGCAGTACTTC.

This clone was observed once. The chain couples TRBV19 to TRBJ2-5; 9 bases map to TRBD2. TRBJ2-7 explains the end of the DNA better; the J call may be wrong. The CDR3 has 16 amino acids. CDR1 is LNHDA and CDR2 is SQIVND in the germline V gene (reference sequence). The CDR3 DNA sequence: TGTGCCAGTAGTACCATCCCTAGCGGGACCTCCTACGAGCAGTACTTC. Translating gives CASSTIPSGTSYEQYF.

The genes are TRBV7-6 and TRBJ2-5; 7 nucleotides match TRBD2. This CDR3 is 16 amino acids long. The germline gives CDR1 SGHVS, CDR2 FNYEAQ. Trimming cost V 2 bases and J 3 bases; bases outside gene matches: 9. In DNA, the CDR3 is TGTGCCAGCAGCTTATTGCGGGCTAGCGGAAAAGAGACCCAGTACTTC. It codes for CASSLLRASGKETQYF.